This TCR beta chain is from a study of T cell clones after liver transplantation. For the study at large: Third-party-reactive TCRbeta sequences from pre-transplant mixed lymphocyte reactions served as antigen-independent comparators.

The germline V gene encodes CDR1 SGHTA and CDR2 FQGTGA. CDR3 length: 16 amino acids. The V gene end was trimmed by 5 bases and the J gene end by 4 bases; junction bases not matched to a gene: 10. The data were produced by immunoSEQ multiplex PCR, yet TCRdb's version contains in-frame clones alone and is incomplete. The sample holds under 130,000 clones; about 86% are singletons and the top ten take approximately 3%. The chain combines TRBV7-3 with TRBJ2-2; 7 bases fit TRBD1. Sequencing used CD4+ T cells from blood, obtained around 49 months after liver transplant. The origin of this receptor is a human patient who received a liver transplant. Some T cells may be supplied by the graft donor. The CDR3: CASSRTVAGGTGELFF. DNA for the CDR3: TGTGCCAGCAGCCGCACCGTGGCAGGGGGCACCGGGGAGCTGTTTTTT.